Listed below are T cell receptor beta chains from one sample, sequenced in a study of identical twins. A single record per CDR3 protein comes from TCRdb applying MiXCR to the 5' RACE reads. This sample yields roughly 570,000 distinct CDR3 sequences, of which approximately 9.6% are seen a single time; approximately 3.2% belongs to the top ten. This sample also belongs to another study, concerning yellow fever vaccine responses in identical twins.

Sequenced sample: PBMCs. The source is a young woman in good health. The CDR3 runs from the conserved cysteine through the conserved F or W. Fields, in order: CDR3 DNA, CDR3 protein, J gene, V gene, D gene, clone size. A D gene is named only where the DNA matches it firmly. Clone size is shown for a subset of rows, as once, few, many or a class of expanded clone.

DNA: TGTGCCAGCAGCCGGGACGGACTAGCGGGAAACGAGCAGTACTTC; CDR3: CASSRDGLAGNEQYF; J: TRBJ2-7; V: TRBV5-5; D: TRBD2; size: .
DNA: TGTGCCAGCAGCTCCCAATCGGGCAACTACGAGCAGTACTTC; CDR3: CASSSQSGNYEQYF; J: TRBJ2-7; V: TRBV7-9; D: .; size: few
DNA: TGTGCCAGCGCACGGAACACTGAAGCTTTCTTT; CDR3: CASARNTEAFF; J: TRBJ1-1; V: TRBV3-1; D: .; size: many
DNA: TGTGCCAGCAGTGATCGCCTTGGGGACACTGAAGCTTTCTTT; CDR3: CASSDRLGDTEAFF; J: TRBJ1-1; V: TRBV6-1; D: .; size: .
DNA: TGTGCCAGCAGTTATTTAGCCGGTCGAGATACGCAGTATTTT; CDR3: CASSYLAGRDTQYF; J: TRBJ2-3; V: TRBV7-3; D: .; size: few
DNA: TGTGCCAGCAGTGAACCGGGGACAACCCCGGGGACCCAGTACTTC; CDR3: CASSEPGTTPGTQYF; J: TRBJ2-5; V: TRBV6-1; D: .; size: .
DNA: TGTGCCAGCAGTTACGGTAGGGGGAACTACGAGCAGTACTTC; CDR3: CASSYGRGNYEQYF; J: TRBJ2-7; V: TRBV6-5; D: .; size: many
DNA: TGCAGCGTTGGACCGACAGGCCAAGGAAACACCATATATTTT; CDR3: CSVGPTGQGNTIYF; J: TRBJ1-3; V: TRBV29-1; D: .; size: few
DNA: TGTGCCAGCAGCTTATCACAGGGGGCTTCCTACAATGAGCAGTTCTTC; CDR3: CASSLSQGASYNEQFF; J: TRBJ2-1; V: TRBV7-8; D: TRBD1; size: few
DNA: TGTGCCAGCCTACACAGGGGCCAGAACACCGGGGAGCTGTTTTTT; CDR3: CASLHRGQNTGELFF; J: TRBJ2-2; V: TRBV6-2/TRBV6-3; D: TRBD1; size: .
DNA: TGTGCCACCGCGCAATACAGGAGAAAATCCTACGAGCAGTACTTC; CDR3: CATAQYRRKSYEQYF; J: TRBJ2-7; V: TRBV11-2; D: .; size: .
DNA: TGTGCCACCAGCAGAGATCTTGGCGGGGGAACATTCCAAGAGACCCAGTACTTC; CDR3: CATSRDLGGGTFQETQYF; J: TRBJ2-5; V: TRBV15; D: TRBD2; size: few
DNA: TGCAGTGCTTCTCAAGACTCCTTGGGTGGCACAGATACGCAGTATTTT; CDR3: CSASQDSLGGTDTQYF; J: TRBJ2-3; V: TRBV20-1; D: .; size: many
DNA: TGCGCCAGCAGCCGAGACAGGGACTCTGGAAACACCATATATTTT; CDR3: CASSRDRDSGNTIYF; J: TRBJ1-3; V: TRBV4-3; D: TRBD1; size: few
DNA: TGCAGCGTTGAAGATCCCCAGGGGATAGATACGCAGTATTTT; CDR3: CSVEDPQGIDTQYF; J: TRBJ2-3; V: TRBV29-1; D: .; size: .
DNA: TGTGCCAGCAGTTTAGAGTTCACTGAAGCTTTCTTT; CDR3: CASSLEFTEAFF; J: TRBJ1-1; V: TRBV12-3/TRBV12-4; D: .; size: few
DNA: TGTGCCAGCCTTTTGAACAGGGATGTGAACACTGAAGCTTTCTTT; CDR3: CASLLNRDVNTEAFF; J: TRBJ1-1; V: TRBV2; D: .; size: .
DNA: TGTGCCAGCAGACCACAGAGACAATATCCTGAGCAGTTCTTC; CDR3: CASRPQRQYPEQFF; J: TRBJ2-1; V: TRBV6-1; D: .; size: few
DNA: TGTGCCAGCAGGTCGGCGGGGAGGGACTATTCCTACGAGCAGTACTTC; CDR3: CASRSAGRDYSYEQYF; J: TRBJ2-7; V: TRBV21-1; D: .; size: few
DNA: TGTGCCAGCAGCAGGGACCACTACAATGAGCAGTTCTTC; CDR3: CASSRDHYNEQFF; J: TRBJ2-1; V: TRBV6-2/TRBV6-3; D: .; size: many